This T cell receptor (beta chain) comes out of a study of T cell repertoires in cytomegalovirus infection. Germline CDR1 and CDR2: SGHTA and FQGNSA. Trimming removed 3 bases from V and 1 base from J; junction bases left unmatched: 8. The CDR3 has 17 amino acids. In this sample, this clonotype turned up a few times. Via MiXCR, TCRdb re-called the reads, giving one row per CDR3 protein. The table lists about 330,000 distinct CDR3 sequences, over 7.5% of them singletons. Sequenced: PBMCs. The V and J genes are TRBV7-2 and TRBJ2-7; 11 bases align to TRBD2. The sequence derives from a human donor in good health (CMV status not recorded). Some clones in this sample may be carry-over from other donors' samples. This CDR3 reads CASSLGRLAGLSYEQYF. DNA for the CDR3: TGTGCCAGCAGCTTGGGTAGACTAGCGGGATTGTCCTACGAGCAGTACTTC.